This T cell receptor (beta chain) was identified during a study of OX40 agonist ivuxolimab in advanced cancers. In the study overall: Subjects had a mean age of 60 years, with a range of about 20 to 85; less than 90% were male. Patients achieving partial responses numbered three: one hepatocellular carcinoma case and two cutaneous melanoma cases. Therapy given before enrollment (anti-PD-1, anti-PD-L1 or anti-CTLA-4) was allowed, and 35% to 45% had some. Overall study results and limits: CD4+ and CD8+ blood T cells expanded clonally by week 6 at 0.1 to 3.0 mg/kg.

As to this clone: Its antigen is not identified.

TCRdb's copy holds only in-frame clones and misses some; the assay was immunoSEQ multiplex PCR. The sample comprises about 76,000 clones, less than 90% of which are singletons, and 10% to 15% rests with the top ten. The CDR3 consists of 14 residues. Trimming pared 0 bases from V and 2 bases from J, leaving 8 bases between. CDR1 is SGHDN and CDR2 is FVKESK in the germline V gene. Material: CD4+ or CD8+ T cells sorted from blood, obtained in a trial of the OX40 agonist ivuxolimab. The clonotype comes from an adult with an advanced solid tumor such as melanoma, head and neck, liver or kidney cancer. The rearrangement links TRBV14 to TRBJ2-7; D ambiguous. The CDR3 loop is CASSQETDPYEQYF. In nucleotides, the CDR3 is TGTGCCAGCAGCCAAGAGACGGACCCCTACGAGCAGTACTTC.